The clone carrying this T cell receptor beta chain was detected many times. TCRdb called the 5' RACE reads again in MiXCR, with one record for every CDR3 protein. The repertoire includes more than 50,000 distinct CDR3 sequences, roughly 3.5% of them detected once, and approximately 6.6% sits in the top ten. The data were obtained in a study of neurological immune-mediated disorders. Study context: Relapsing-remitting disease affected about 30, and secondary progressive 3, of some 34 multiple sclerosis patients.

V lost 5 bases to trimming and J lost 4 bases, with 17 bases between them. Germline V CDR1 and CDR2: SEHNR, FQNEAQ (reference sequence). The CDR3 length is 15 residues. The chain links TRBV7-9 to TRBJ1-2; D not resolved. Sequencing was carried out using PBMCs. This receptor was taken from a woman aged 60-75 years with multiple sclerosis. The CDR3 reads CASSLTPLDFYGYTF. CDR3 bases: TGTGCCAGCAGCCTCACCCCTCTAGACTTCTATGGCTACACCTTC.